The T cell receptor (beta chain) described here comes from a study of T cells after yellow fever vaccination. The table lists this clonotype with a few counts. The V gene end was trimmed by 1 base and the J gene end by 0 bases; junction bases not matched to a gene: 5. CDR1 is SNHLY, CDR2 FYNNEI, per germline. The CDR3 spans 18 residues. TCRdb reprocessed the 5' RACE reads via MiXCR and lists one record per CDR3 protein. Of tens of thousands of distinct CDR3 sequences in the sample, about an eighth were seen once. The sequencing used CD8+ T cells not binding an NS4B(214-222) dextramer, sorted from PBMCs, collected approximately 20 days after the first yellow fever vaccination. V gene TRBV2 combines with J gene TRBJ2-1; 11 nucleotides agree with TRBD2. The sequence came from a man in his late teens or twenties who received the YFV17D yellow fever vaccine. The CDR3 DNA reads as TGTGCCAGCAGTGAAGAGACTAGCGGGGTCAGCTCCTACAATGAGCAGTTCTTC. Protein: CASSEETSGVSSYNEQFF.